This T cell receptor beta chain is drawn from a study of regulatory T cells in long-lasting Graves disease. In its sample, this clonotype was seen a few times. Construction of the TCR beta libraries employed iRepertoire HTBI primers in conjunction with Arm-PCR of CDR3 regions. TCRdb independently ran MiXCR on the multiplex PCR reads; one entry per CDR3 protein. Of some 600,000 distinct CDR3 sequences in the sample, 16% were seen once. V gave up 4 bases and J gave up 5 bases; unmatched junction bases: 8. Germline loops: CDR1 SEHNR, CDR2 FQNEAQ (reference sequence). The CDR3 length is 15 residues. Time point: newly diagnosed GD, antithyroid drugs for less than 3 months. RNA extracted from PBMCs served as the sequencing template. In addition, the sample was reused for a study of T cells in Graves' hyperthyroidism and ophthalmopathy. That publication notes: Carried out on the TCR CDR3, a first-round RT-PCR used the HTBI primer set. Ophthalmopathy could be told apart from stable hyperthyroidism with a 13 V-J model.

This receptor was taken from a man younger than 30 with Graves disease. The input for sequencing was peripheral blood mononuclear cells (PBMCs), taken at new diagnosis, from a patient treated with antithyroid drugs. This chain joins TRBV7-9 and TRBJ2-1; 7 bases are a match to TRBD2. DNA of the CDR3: TGTGCCAGCAGCTGGAGCGGGGACTGGAACAATGAGCAGTTCTTC. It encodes CASSWSGDWNNEQFF.